Sequencing of this T cell receptor (beta chain) was carried out in a study of blood T cell repertoires in COVID-19. Per germline, CDR1 LGHDT and CDR2 YNNKEL (reference sequence). The V end was cut by 9 bases, the J end by 3 bases, with 15 bases between. This CDR3 has 13 amino acids. Per the original methods: Reference gene primer amplification in the assay estimated nucleated cell counts. Sequenced by immunoSEQ multiplex PCR; TCRdb stores in-frame clones only, minus some. That table supplies the V and J calls and clone size; D and trimming were determined from the DNA. The data contain 45,000 to 55,000 clones, over 70% of them singletons.

The chain recombines TRBV3-1 (or the pseudogene TRBV3-2) with TRBJ2-7; possibly TRBD2 for D (6 bases). The receptor's source is a human donor in a cohort sampled during active COVID-19. Sequencing input: peripheral blood. CDR3 residues: CASQQVGGYEQYF. The CDR3 DNA sequence: TGTGCCAGTCAACAAGTCGGGGGCTACGAGCAGTACTTC.